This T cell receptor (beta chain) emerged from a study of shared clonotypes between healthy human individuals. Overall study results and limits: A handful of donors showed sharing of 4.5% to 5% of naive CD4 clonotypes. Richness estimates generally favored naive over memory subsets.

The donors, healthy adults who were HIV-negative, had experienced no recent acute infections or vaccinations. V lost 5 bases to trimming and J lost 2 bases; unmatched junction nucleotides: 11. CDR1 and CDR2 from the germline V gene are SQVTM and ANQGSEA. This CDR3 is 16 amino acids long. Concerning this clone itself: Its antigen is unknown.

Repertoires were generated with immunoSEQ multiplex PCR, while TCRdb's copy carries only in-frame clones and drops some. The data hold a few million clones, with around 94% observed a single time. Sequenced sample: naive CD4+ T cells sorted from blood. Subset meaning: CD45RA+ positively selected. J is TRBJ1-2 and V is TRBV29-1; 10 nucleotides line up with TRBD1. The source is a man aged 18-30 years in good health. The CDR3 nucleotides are TGCAGCGTTTCAGGGGGAGGGACAGGGGTGAACTATGGCTACACCTTC. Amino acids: CSVSGGGTGVNYGYTF.